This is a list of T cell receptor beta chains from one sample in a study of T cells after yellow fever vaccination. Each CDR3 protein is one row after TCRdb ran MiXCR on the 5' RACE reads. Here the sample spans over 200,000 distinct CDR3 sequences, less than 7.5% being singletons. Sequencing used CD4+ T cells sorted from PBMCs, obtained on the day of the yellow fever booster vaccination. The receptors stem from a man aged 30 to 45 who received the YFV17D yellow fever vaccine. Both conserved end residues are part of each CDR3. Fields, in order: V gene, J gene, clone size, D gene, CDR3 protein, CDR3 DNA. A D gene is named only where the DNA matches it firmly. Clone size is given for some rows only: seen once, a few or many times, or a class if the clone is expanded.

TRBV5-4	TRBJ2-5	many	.	CASSYGRDETQYF	TGTGCCAGCAGCTATGGAAGGGACGAGACCCAGTACTTC
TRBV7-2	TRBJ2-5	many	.	CASSLRQSYQETQYF	TGTGCCAGCAGCTTAAGACAATCATACCAAGAGACCCAGTACTTC
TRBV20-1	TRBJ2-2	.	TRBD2	CSGGGGLTGELFF	TGCAGTGGGGGGGGAGGATTGACCGGGGAGCTGTTTTTT
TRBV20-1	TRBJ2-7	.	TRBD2	CSAADPKTSRNYEQYF	TGCAGTGCTGCCGATCCTAAGACTAGCAGGAACTACGAGCAGTACTTC
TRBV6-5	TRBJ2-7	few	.	CASSYRAFESYEQYF	TGTGCCAGCAGTTACCGGGCCTTTGAGTCCTACGAGCAGTACTTC
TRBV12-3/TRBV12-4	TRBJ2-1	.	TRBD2	CASSLAGTSGTNEQFF	TGTGCCAGCAGTTTAGCCGGGACTAGCGGGACCAATGAGCAGTTCTTC
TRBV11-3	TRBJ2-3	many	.	CASSLRSPGTDTQYF	TGTGCCAGCAGCTTACGGTCTCCGGGCACAGATACGCAGTATTTT
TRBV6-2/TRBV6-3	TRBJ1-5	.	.	CASRGRGASSLDSGKTPQHF	TGTGCCAGCAGGGGTCGCGGGGCGAGCTCCCTGGACTCCGGCAAAACGCCCCAGCATTTT
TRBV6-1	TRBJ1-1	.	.	CASRSGARRAEAFF	TGTGCCAGCAGGTCGGGGGCGCGTAGGGCTGAAGCTTTCTTT
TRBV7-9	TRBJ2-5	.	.	CASSSSAGETQYF	TGTGCCAGCAGCTCTTCGGCCGGCGAGACCCAGTACTTC
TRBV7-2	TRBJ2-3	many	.	CASSNRQNPAQYF	TGTGCCAGCAGCAATAGACAGAATCCTGCGCAGTATTTT